Below, one TCR beta chain is given with its context. Its antigen is still unknown. No base qualities exist here, and no much larger clone lies one base off it. These data come from a study of blood T cell repertoires in COVID-19 (dated by TCRdb to 2020 to 2022). In terms of the full investigation: Samples covering the acute and convalescent phases of COVID-19 were provided by collaborators in the United States, Italy and Spain. The dataset comprised deeply sampled blood TCRbeta repertoires from subjects exposed to, actively infected with, or recovered from COVID-19. The repertoires were released in a freely available public database intended as a resource for research on the immune response to SARS-CoV-2. Nearly every sample came with metadata listing a de-identified subject ID, COVID-19 status, age in years and sex. The samples were drawn from the first 160 participants of the ongoing ImmuneRACE study and from 1,254 subjects provided by 6 global collaborators. The material from the prospective study consisted of cDNA or gDNA derived from T cells, B-cell-depleted T cells, or PBMCs. Where available, HLA class I and class II types were obtained from metadata supplied by the sample provider rather than from assay-based typing. Study-wide conclusions, independent of this receptor: The amount of clinical and demographic metadata varied by source and participant and was provided uncurated.

TCRbeta CDR3 regions were amplified from genomic DNA by means of the immunoSEQ Assay, a bias-controlled multiplex PCR. The published analysis was carried out like this. Nucleated cell counts per sample were estimated from amplification of reference gene primers within the assay. To quantify the absolute abundance of each unique TCRbeta CDR3 rearrangement, sequence reads were collapsed and filtered. For each sample, productive Simpson clonality was calculated as the square root of Simpson's diversity index over productive rearrangements. TCRdb holds this immuneACCESS table with in-frame rearrangements only. Some clones are missing; in checked studies, unresolved V genes explain under half, and the rest has no known cause. V and J calls and clone size are as listed in that table; D and trimming were resolved from the DNA. For this sample there are more than 200,000 clones; approximately 84% appear just once. Around 1.7% of the sample rests with the top ten.

From its cysteine to its phenylalanine, the CDR3 spans 17 amino acids. The retained sequence is limited to the CDR3, 51 bases, with the frame set at the first base. CDR1 SGHNT and CDR2 YYREEE were looked up in the germline V gene (reference sequence). From V the trimming removes 2 bases and from J it removes 2 bases, while the gene matches leave 8 bases of the junction unaccounted for. In the prospective study, participants were about 18 to 95 years old, resided in about two dozen geographic areas of the United States, and were enrolled through a virtual design. To assign participants to cohorts, the prospective study relied on clinical history that participants themselves reported in a screening survey and a study questionnaire. Recovered participants in ImmuneRACE Cohort 3 were defined as having two consecutive negative NP/OP PCR tests, clearance from a healthcare professional, or resolution of symptoms. In the prospective study, mobile phlebotomists collected whole blood, serum and a nasopharyngeal or oropharyngeal swab from each participant. Prospective study participants could optionally give additional blood draws and questionnaires over a roughly two-month period. Prospective study blood samples were shipped either frozen or at room temperature before DNA extraction.

The receptor comes from a man aged 40-50 years who had recovered from COVID-19. The chain uses TRBV5-4 and TRBJ2-1, with TRBD2 matching 9 junction bases. Material for sequencing was PBMCs or T cells enriched from blood (not recorded which). The CDR3 has the sequence CASSLFRREGAYNEQFF. The DNA reads TGTGCCAGCAGCTTATTTAGGCGGGAGGGGGCCTACAATGAGCAGTTCTTC.